One and the same sample provided the 4 T cell receptor beta chains below, sequenced in a study of response to subunit inactivated influenza vaccine. TCRdb passed the RT-PCR reads through MiXCR, listing each CDR3 protein once. The sample yields roughly 700,000 distinct CDR3 sequences, less than 20% seen once. Source: PBMCs from blood, taken about 13 days after vaccination. The receptor source for this set is a man aged 45 to 65 who received an inactivated influenza vaccine.

This clonotype was seen more than once but under ten times. The chain recombines TRBV11-2 with TRBJ2-6; 7 bases are a match to TRBD2. Per the germline V gene, CDR1 is SGHAT and CDR2 is FQNNGV. The length of the CDR3 is 15 residues. The J segment lost 2 bases and the V segment lost 8 bases, leaving 6 bases of the junction unmatched. In DNA, the CDR3 is TGTGCCAGCGGGGGGGGTCTGGCTGGGGCCAACGTCCTGACTTTC. Translated: CASGGGLAGANVLTF.

This clonotype has only a few counts. The chain is built from TRBV24-1 and TRBJ2-3; no firm D call. CDR3 length: 14 amino acids. V was shortened by 5 bases and J by 2 bases, with 10 bases between the two germline ends. CDR1 is KGHDR and CDR2 is SFDVKD in the germline V gene. The CDR3 here is CATSAGGSTDTQYF. The DNA for the CDR3 is TGTGCCACCAGTGCGGGCGGATCCACAGATACGCAGTATTTT.

This clonotype turned up a few times. The chain couples TRBV20-1 to TRBJ1-3, with unresolved D. The V end lost 6 bases, the J end lost 6 bases, and 9 bases lay between the germline ends. The CDR3 has 11 residues. Germline-derived CDR1 and CDR2 are DFQATT and SNEGSKA (reference sequence). CDR3 in DNA: TGCAGTGCGGCACGGACAAACACCATATATTTT. Its protein is CSAARTNTIYF.

V usage is TRBV20-1 and J usage is TRBJ2-5; D may be TRBD1 (5 bases). Germline values: CDR1 DFQATT, CDR2 SNEGSKA (reference sequence). Deletions cut 0 bases from V and 0 bases from J, with 14 bases between. The CDR3 covers 16 residues. The CDR3 loop reads CSARDGAALYQETQYF. In DNA form, the CDR3 reads TGCAGTGCTAGAGATGGGGCAGCCCTTTACCAAGAGACCCAGTACTTC.